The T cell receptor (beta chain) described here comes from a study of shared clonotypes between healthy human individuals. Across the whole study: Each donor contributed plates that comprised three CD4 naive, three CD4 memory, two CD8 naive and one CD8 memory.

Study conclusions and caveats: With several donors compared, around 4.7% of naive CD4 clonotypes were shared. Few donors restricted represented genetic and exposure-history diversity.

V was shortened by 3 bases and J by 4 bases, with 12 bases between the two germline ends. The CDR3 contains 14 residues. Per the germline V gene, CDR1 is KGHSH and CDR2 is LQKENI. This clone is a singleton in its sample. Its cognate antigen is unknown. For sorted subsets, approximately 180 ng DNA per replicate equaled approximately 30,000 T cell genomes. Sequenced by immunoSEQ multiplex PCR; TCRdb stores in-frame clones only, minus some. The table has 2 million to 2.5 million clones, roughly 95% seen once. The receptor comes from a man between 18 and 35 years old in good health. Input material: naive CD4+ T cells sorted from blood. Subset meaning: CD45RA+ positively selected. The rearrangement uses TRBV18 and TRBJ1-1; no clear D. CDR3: CASSPQDSSTEAFF. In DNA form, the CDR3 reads TGTGCCAGCTCACCCCAGGATTCTTCCACTGAAGCTTTCTTT. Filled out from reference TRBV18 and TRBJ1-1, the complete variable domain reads NAGVMQNPRHLVRRRGQEARLRCSPMKGHSHVYWYRQLPEEGLKFMVYLQKENIIDESGMPKERFSAEFPKEGPSILRIQQVVRGDSAAYFCASSPQDSSTEAFFGQGTRLTVV.